The table lists the clone carrying this T cell receptor (beta chain) with a few counts. What it recognizes is unknown. The data were produced by immunoSEQ multiplex PCR, yet TCRdb's version contains in-frame clones alone and is incomplete. The table shows 90,000 to 130,000 clones, with around 92% occurring only once. The source of the sample is a study of CD4+ T cells in melanoma. Study-level results: CD8+ T cell, macrophage and B cell function reportedly correlated with neoantigen-specific CD4+ T cells. Neoantigen-specific CD4+ T cells in melanoma reportedly had diverse differentiation states.

The CDR3 extends over 14 amino acids. Germline CDR1 reads SGHTA; CDR2 reads FQGTGA. The J segment lost 7 bases and the V segment lost 5 bases, leaving 7 bases of the junction unmatched. The source material was peripheral blood. The gene calls are TRBV7-3 and TRBJ1-3, with TRBD1 identical over 8 bases. This TCR was sampled from a human donor with melanoma. This chain's CDR3 is CASSPNGQGNTIYF. In DNA, the CDR3 is TGTGCCAGCAGCCCCAATGGACAGGGTAACACCATATATTTT.